These T cell receptor beta chains were read from a single sample in a study of shared clonotypes between healthy human individuals. TCRdb's table, derived via immunoSEQ multiplex PCR, lists solely in-frame clones and lacks some. This table has about 2,100,000 clones, about 93% appearing once. The sample was naive CD8+ T cells from PBMCs. The receptors shown here come from a man younger than 30 in good health. Some clones in this sample may be carry-over from other donors' samples. The CDR3 runs from the conserved cysteine through the conserved F or W. The D gene is left open where the match is weak. Clone size, where shown, is once, few, many, or a class for clones that have expanded.

j_call: TRBJ1-5; v_call: TRBV6-1; d_call: -; clone_size: few; cdr3_aa: CASSELGSNQPQHF; cdr3_nt: TGTGCCAGCAGTGAATTAGGAAGCAATCAGCCCCAGCATTTT
j_call: TRBJ2-1; v_call: TRBV7-6; d_call: -; clone_size: -; cdr3_aa: CASSDYLGEQFF; cdr3_nt: TGTGCCAGCTCGGATTACCTTGGTGAGCAGTTCTTC
j_call: TRBJ2-3; v_call: TRBV9; d_call: -; clone_size: once; cdr3_aa: CASSVAREDTQYF; cdr3_nt: TGTGCCAGCAGCGTAGCAAGGGAGGATACGCAGTATTTT
j_call: TRBJ1-2; v_call: TRBV6-5; d_call: TRBD1; clone_size: -; cdr3_aa: CASSLRQGTTYGYTF; cdr3_nt: TGTGCCAGCAGTCTACGACAGGGCACGACCTATGGCTACACCTTC
j_call: TRBJ1-1; v_call: TRBV27; d_call: TRBD1; clone_size: -; cdr3_aa: CASSLWDRSTEAFF; cdr3_nt: TGTGCCAGCAGTTTATGGGACAGAAGTACTGAAGCTTTCTTT
j_call: TRBJ1-1; v_call: TRBV7-9; d_call: TRBD1; clone_size: -; cdr3_aa: CASSARTGGNTEAFF; cdr3_nt: TGTGCCAGCAGCGCAAGGACAGGGGGGAACACTGAAGCTTTCTTT
j_call: TRBJ2-7; v_call: TRBV28; d_call: TRBD2; clone_size: -; cdr3_aa: CASSSVRLAALQAYF; cdr3_nt: TGTGCCAGCAGTTCCGTCCGACTAGCGGCACTCCAGGCGTACTTC
j_call: TRBJ2-2; v_call: TRBV14; d_call: TRBD2; clone_size: -; cdr3_aa: CASSQGPPTSGKVTGELFF; cdr3_nt: TGTGCCAGCAGCCAAGGCCCACCGACTAGCGGGAAGGTCACCGGGGAGCTGTTTTTT
j_call: TRBJ2-7; v_call: TRBV30; d_call: -; clone_size: -; cdr3_aa: CAWSVPYEQYF; cdr3_nt: TGTGCCTGGAGTGTGCCGTACGAGCAGTACTTC
j_call: TRBJ1-5; v_call: TRBV5-8; d_call: -; clone_size: -; cdr3_aa: CASSFSINKAYSNQPQHF; cdr3_nt: TGTGCCAGCAGTTTCTCGATTAATAAGGCCTATAGCAATCAGCCCCAGCATTTT
j_call: TRBJ1-1; v_call: TRBV13; d_call: -; clone_size: -; cdr3_aa: CASSLDFGRMNTEAFF; cdr3_nt: TGTGCCAGCAGCTTAGATTTTGGGAGGATGAACACTGAAGCTTTCTTT
j_call: TRBJ2-7; v_call: TRBV27; d_call: -; clone_size: -; cdr3_aa: CASSLTGYHEQYF; cdr3_nt: TGTGCCAGCAGTTTAACAGGGTACCACGAGCAGTACTTC
j_call: TRBJ2-7; v_call: TRBV5-4; d_call: -; clone_size: -; cdr3_aa: CASSFTGSYEQYF; cdr3_nt: TGTGCCAGCAGCTTCACTGGATCCTACGAGCAGTACTTC
j_call: TRBJ2-7; v_call: TRBV19; d_call: -; clone_size: few; cdr3_aa: CASRSSGSSYYEQYF; cdr3_nt: TGTGCCAGTAGAAGTTCGGGCAGCTCCTACTACGAGCAGTACTTC
j_call: TRBJ2-3; v_call: TRBV28; d_call: -; clone_size: -; cdr3_aa: CASSLLGRTDTQYF; cdr3_nt: TGTGCCAGCAGTTTACTAGGAAGGACAGATACGCAGTATTTT
j_call: TRBJ2-7; v_call: TRBV9; d_call: -; clone_size: once; cdr3_aa: CASSPDRPYEQYF; cdr3_nt: TGTGCCAGCAGCCCCGACCGCCCCTACGAGCAGTACTTC
j_call: TRBJ2-5; v_call: TRBV28; d_call: -; clone_size: -; cdr3_aa: CASSATTLGTQYF; cdr3_nt: TGTGCCAGCAGTGCGACAACTTTGGGGACCCAGTACTTC
j_call: TRBJ2-7; v_call: TRBV27; d_call: -; clone_size: -; cdr3_aa: CASSLAGSLLSYEQYF; cdr3_nt: TGTGCCAGCAGTTTAGCCGGAAGCTTGCTCTCCTACGAGCAGTACTTC
j_call: TRBJ2-2; v_call: TRBV5-1; d_call: -; clone_size: -; cdr3_aa: CASSLSRGQPNTGELFF; cdr3_nt: TGCGCCAGCAGCTTATCCCGCGGACAGCCGAACACCGGGGAGCTGTTTTTT
j_call: TRBJ2-7; v_call: TRBV7-9; d_call: -; clone_size: -; cdr3_aa: CASSPPLIDEQYF; cdr3_nt: TGTGCCAGCAGCCCCCCCTTGATAGACGAGCAGTACTTC
j_call: TRBJ2-1; v_call: TRBV27; d_call: -; clone_size: -; cdr3_aa: CASSLQGLLNEQFF; cdr3_nt: TGTGCCAGCAGTCTGCAGGGATTACTCAATGAGCAGTTCTTC
j_call: TRBJ1-1; v_call: TRBV6-5; d_call: -; clone_size: -; cdr3_aa: CAIRETVMNTEAFF; cdr3_nt: TGTGCCATCAGGGAGACAGTCATGAACACTGAAGCTTTCTTT
j_call: TRBJ1-4; v_call: TRBV2; d_call: -; clone_size: -; cdr3_aa: CASRFLNEKLFF; cdr3_nt: TGTGCCAGCAGATTCTTAAATGAAAAACTGTTTTTT
j_call: TRBJ1-3; v_call: TRBV30; d_call: TRBD1; clone_size: few; cdr3_aa: CAWSDDRGWRNTIYF; cdr3_nt: TGTGCCTGGAGTGACGACAGGGGTTGGCGGAACACCATATATTTT
j_call: TRBJ2-6; v_call: TRBV27; d_call: TRBD2; clone_size: -; cdr3_aa: CASSLRGGSGANVLTF; cdr3_nt: TGTGCCAGCAGTTTGCGCGGGGGATCTGGGGCCAACGTCCTGACTTTC
j_call: TRBJ1-2; v_call: TRBV9; d_call: -; clone_size: -; cdr3_aa: CASSVGANYGYTF; cdr3_nt: TGTGCCAGCAGCGTTGGGGCTAACTATGGCTACACCTTC
j_call: TRBJ1-6; v_call: TRBV7-6; d_call: TRBD1; clone_size: -; cdr3_aa: CASSHLTGRLSPLHF; cdr3_nt: TGTGCCAGCAGTCACCTGACAGGGAGGCTCTCACCCCTCCACTTT
j_call: TRBJ2-7; v_call: TRBV7-9; d_call: TRBD2; clone_size: -; cdr3_aa: CASSLVGRGYEQYF; cdr3_nt: TGTGCCAGCAGCTTAGTCGGGAGGGGGTACGAGCAGTACTTC
j_call: TRBJ2-1; v_call: TRBV27; d_call: -; clone_size: -; cdr3_aa: CASSLLGPTSHNEQFF; cdr3_nt: TGTGCCAGCAGTTTATTGGGACCAACTTCACACAATGAGCAGTTCTTC
j_call: TRBJ2-7; v_call: TRBV19; d_call: TRBD1; clone_size: -; cdr3_aa: CASSPRTGGSEQYF; cdr3_nt: TGTGCCAGTAGTCCCCGGACAGGGGGGTCCGAGCAGTACTTC
j_call: TRBJ1-5; v_call: TRBV28; d_call: TRBD1; clone_size: -; cdr3_aa: CASSTGTDSNQPQHF; cdr3_nt: TGTGCCAGCAGTACCGGGACAGATAGCAATCAGCCCCAGCATTTT
j_call: TRBJ2-7; v_call: TRBV5-6; d_call: -; clone_size: -; cdr3_aa: CASSYGAGSYEQYF; cdr3_nt: TGTGCCAGCAGCTATGGGGCGGGGTCCTACGAGCAGTACTTC
j_call: TRBJ1-5; v_call: TRBV4-1; d_call: TRBD1; clone_size: -; cdr3_aa: CASSLIPGQGGNQPQHF; cdr3_nt: TGCGCCAGCAGCCTTATACCGGGACAGGGGGGCAATCAGCCCCAGCATTTT